This T cell receptor (beta chain) was identified during a study of OX40 agonist ivuxolimab in advanced cancers. Study summary: Partial responses were recorded for three patients, including one with hepatocellular carcinoma and two with cutaneous melanoma. Whole-study results and caveats: On average, CD8+ T cells showed a greater number of expanded clones than CD4+. Antigen specificity was not determined for the expanded peripheral T cells.

The table came from immunoSEQ multiplex PCR; TCRdb's copy has only in-frame clones and leaves some out. This sample yields around 53,000 clones, of which 70% to 90% are seen a single time; approximately 7% belongs to the top ten. A word on this clone: Antigen unknown.

People who had autoimmune disease history or systemic immunosuppression were excluded. This TCR was sampled from an adult with an advanced solid tumor such as melanoma, head and neck, liver or kidney cancer. Material: CD4+ or CD8+ T cells sorted from blood, obtained in a trial of the OX40 agonist ivuxolimab.

CDR3 bases: TGTGCCAGCAGCAAGGGACAGAATCAGCCCCAGCATTTT. This codes for CASSKGQNQPQHF. The rearrangement uses TRBV7-6 and TRBJ1-5, with 7 bases fitting TRBD1. The CDR3 covers 13 residues. V was clipped by 5 bases and J by 4 bases; unmatched bases: 2. Germline CDR1 and CDR2: SGHVS and FNYEAQ.